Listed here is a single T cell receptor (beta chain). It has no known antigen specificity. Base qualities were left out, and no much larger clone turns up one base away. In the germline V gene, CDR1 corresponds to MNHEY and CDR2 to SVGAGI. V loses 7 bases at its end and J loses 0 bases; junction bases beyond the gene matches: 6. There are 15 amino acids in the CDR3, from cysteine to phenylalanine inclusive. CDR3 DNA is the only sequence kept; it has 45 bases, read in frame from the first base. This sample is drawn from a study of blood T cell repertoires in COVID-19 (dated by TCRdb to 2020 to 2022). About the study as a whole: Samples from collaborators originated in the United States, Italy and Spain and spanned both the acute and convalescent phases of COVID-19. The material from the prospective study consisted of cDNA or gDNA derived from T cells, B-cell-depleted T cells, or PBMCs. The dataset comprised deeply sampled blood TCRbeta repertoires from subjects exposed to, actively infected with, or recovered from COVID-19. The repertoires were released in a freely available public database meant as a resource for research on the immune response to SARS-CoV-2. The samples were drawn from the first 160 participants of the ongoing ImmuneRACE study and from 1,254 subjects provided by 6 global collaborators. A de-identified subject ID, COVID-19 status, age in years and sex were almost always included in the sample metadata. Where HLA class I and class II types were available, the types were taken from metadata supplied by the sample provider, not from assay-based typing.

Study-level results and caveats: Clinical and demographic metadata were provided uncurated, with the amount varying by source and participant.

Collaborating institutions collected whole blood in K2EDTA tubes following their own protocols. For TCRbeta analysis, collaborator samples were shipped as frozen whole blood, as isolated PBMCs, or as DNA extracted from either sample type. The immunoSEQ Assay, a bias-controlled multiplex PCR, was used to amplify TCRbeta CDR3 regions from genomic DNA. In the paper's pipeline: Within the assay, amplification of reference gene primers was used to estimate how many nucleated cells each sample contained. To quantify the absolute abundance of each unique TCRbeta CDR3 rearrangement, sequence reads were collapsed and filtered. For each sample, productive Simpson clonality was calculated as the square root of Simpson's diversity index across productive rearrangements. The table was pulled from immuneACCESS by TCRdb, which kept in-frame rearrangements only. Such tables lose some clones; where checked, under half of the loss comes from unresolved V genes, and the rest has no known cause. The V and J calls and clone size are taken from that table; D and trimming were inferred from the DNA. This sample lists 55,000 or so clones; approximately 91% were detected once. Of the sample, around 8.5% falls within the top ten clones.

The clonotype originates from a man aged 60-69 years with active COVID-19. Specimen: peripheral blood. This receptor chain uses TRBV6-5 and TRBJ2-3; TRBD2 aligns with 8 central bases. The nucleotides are TGTGCCAGCAAAAAAGCGGGAGTTAGCACAGATACGCAGTATTTT. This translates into CASKKAGVSTDTQYF.